The source of this T cell receptor (beta chain) is a study of T-cell memory formation after mild COVID-19 (TCRdb year 2021). Some background on the complete study: TCR sequence clusters from the two donors were largely donor specific. Two young, previously healthy adult volunteers, one female and one male, were included in the cohort. In a couple of donors, T-cell clones that expanded and contracted after mild COVID-19 were tracked by sequencing TCRalpha and TCRbeta repertoires over time. Overall study results and their limits: Only a couple of mild cases were covered by the study, and larger cohorts that include severe cases with pre-infection samples were considered necessary. Contracting CD4+ clones were found mainly in CM and EM memory subsets, while CD8+ clones were enriched in EMRA. Balanced CD4/CD8 phenotypes were observed for clones contracting from day 15 to 85, whereas a bias towards CD4+ was observed for a second wave of clones expanding from day 15 to 37. Whether the second-wave clones peaking on day 37 were SARS-CoV-2 specific was not confirmed. Some responding clones were found in pre-infection memory, which suggests that pre-existing cross-reactive memory T cells took part in the SARS-CoV-2 response.

The instrument given in TCRdb is Illumina NovaSeq 6000. TCRalpha and TCRbeta cDNA libraries were constructed by 5'RACE with constant-segment primers, with sample barcodes and unique molecular identifiers being introduced. RNA was extracted from every sample with Trizol reagent. Library amplification was performed in two PCR steps, and a second sample barcode and Illumina TruSeq adapters were introduced in the second step. Sequencing of the libraries was done on an Illumina NovaSeq, producing 2 x 150 bp paired-end reads. The original pipeline was this. With migec v1.2.7, reads were demultiplexed and then collapsed into UMI-guided consensus sequences. Using mixcr v2.1.11, UMI consensuses were aligned to TRA and TRB V and J templates and then assembled into clonotypes. A clonotype was counted as expanded or contracted only if both edgeR and NoisET called the change significant, with noise models trained on biological replicates. For edgeR calls, a false discovery rate-adjusted p below 0.01 and a log2 fold-change threshold of 1 were applied. As an exploratory analysis of dynamics, max-normalized trajectories of the 1000 most abundant clonotypes were examined with PCA combined with hierarchical clustering. The CD4 or CD8 phenotype of responding clones was assigned using the separately sequenced CD4+ and CD8+ repertoires. TCRdb cleaned the public reads at Q25 with fastp, built clones with MiXCR and kept in-frame beta chains. Each record represents a unique CDR3 protein, reported with the most common genes and DNA among its rows. These V and J calls are TCRdb output, not the study's own analysis. Present in this sample are 150,000 to 200,000 distinct CDR3 sequences, around a tenth of which were seen just once. Together, the top ten hold about 3.5% of the sample.

CDR1 and CDR2 (SGHAT, FQNNGV) derive from the germline V gene. The trim is 5 bases for V and 8 bases for J, with a gap of 15 bases between the germline ends. The CDR3, from cysteine to phenylalanine, totals 13 residues. Only CDR3 DNA is held: 39 bases, read in frame from base 1. Ficoll-Paque density gradient centrifugation was the method used to isolate PBMCs. A note on this clonotype: The antigen it binds to is not known. No much larger clone is present one base from it, and per-base qualities are unavailable.

This chain joins TRBV11-2 to TRBJ1-2; no D gene can be assigned with confidence. What was sequenced was PBMCs or a T cell subset sorted from them (not recorded which). This clonotype was sampled from a man younger than 35 who had mild COVID-19 (a few samples of this study predate the infection). The sample titles of this study are shuffled in the database, so cell type and time point are left out; the donor was told from shared clones. The sequenced DNA is TGTGCCAGCAGCCCCCAGGAGTACCGCGGCTACACCTTC. This yields the protein CASSPQEYRGYTF.